Presented here are 21 T cell receptor beta chains from one specimen sequenced in a study of OX40 agonist ivuxolimab in advanced cancers. The assay was immunoSEQ multiplex PCR, and TCRdb's table has in-frame clones only and misses some. Of more than 80,000 clones listed, roughly 89% were seen once; the top ten hold approximately 9.3%. Sample: CD4+ or CD8+ T cells sorted from blood, taken in a trial of the OX40 agonist ivuxolimab. The origin of the receptors is an adult with an advanced solid tumor such as melanoma, head and neck, liver or kidney cancer.

This chain uses TRBV7-8 with TRBJ2-7; 8 bases line up with TRBD2. V was clipped by 4 bases and J by 3 bases; unmatched bases: 8. The CDR3 loop spans 15 amino acids. CDR1 is SGHVS, CDR2 FQNEAQ, per germline. The CDR3 DNA is TGTGCCAGCAGCTCCGTGGGACTAGGGTACTACGAGCAGTACTTC. Translation: CASSSVGLGYYEQYF.

The chain has TRBV9 and TRBJ1-3; perhaps TRBD1 as D (6 bases). The length of the CDR3 is 16 residues. Germline V CDR1 and CDR2: SGDLS, YYNGEE. Trimming stripped 4 bases from V and 0 bases from J, with 14 bases between. Here the CDR3 reads CASSKGGAPSGNTIYF. The CDR3 bases are TGTGCCAGCAGCAAGGGGGGGGCACCCTCTGGAAACACCATATATTTT.

This clone was counted a single time. This rearrangement joins TRBV6-6 to TRBJ2-1; D is undetermined. The CDR3 runs to 12 residues. The V end was cut by 1 base, the J end by 6 bases, with 4 bases between. CDR1 and CDR2 (germline): MNHNY, SVGAGI (reference sequence). CDR3 protein: CASSYLGNEQFF. The CDR3 DNA is TGTGCCAGCAGTTACTTAGGCAATGAGCAGTTCTTC.

The chain couples TRBV7-8 to TRBJ2-7, with D possibly being TRBD1 (6 bases). Germline loops: CDR1 SGHVS, CDR2 FQNEAQ. V lost 5 bases and J 4 bases, leaving 15 bases between the germline ends. The CDR3 length is 14 residues. DNA for the CDR3: TGTGCCAGCAGCCCCCGGGACACTTTTTACGAGCAGTACTTC. Translated: CASSPRDTFYEQYF.

This chain's CDR3 is CASRSSYEQYF. As DNA, the CDR3 is TGTGCCAGCCGTAGCTCCTACGAGCAGTACTTC. The chain employs TRBV6-6 and TRBJ2-7, with unresolved D. Trimming stripped 8 bases from V and 0 bases from J, with 5 bases between. This CDR3 comprises 11 residues. Germline V gene data show CDR1 as MNHNY and CDR2 as SVGAGI (reference sequence).

The chain uses TRBV6-1 and TRBJ1-1; D remains unclear. The CDR3 runs to 15 residues. The V gene's germline CDR1 is MNHNS and CDR2 SASEGT. The germline V and J ends were trimmed by 0 bases and 7 bases, with 15 bases remaining between them. CDR3 residues: CASSEAVADSGEAFF. The CDR3 DNA is TGTGCCAGCAGTGAAGCGGTAGCAGACTCTGGTGAAGCTTTCTTT.

The rearrangement joins TRBV27 to TRBJ1-1; no definite D call. The V gene lost 1 base and the J gene lost 2 bases, with 8 bases spanning the gap. Germline loops: CDR1 MNHEY, CDR2 SMNVEV (reference sequence). The CDR3 is made up of 14 amino acids. The DNA of the CDR3 is TGTGCCAGCAGTTTATTAGGCGAAAACACTGAAGCTTTCTTT. It encodes CASSLLGENTEAFF.

CDR3 nucleotide sequence: TGTGCCAGCAGAAGGGAGATCGCGGCATACAATGAGCAGTTCTTC. This codes for CASRREIAAYNEQFF. The chain has TRBV27 and TRBJ2-1; maybe TRBD2 (5 bases). This CDR3 comprises 15 residues. V was trimmed by 6 bases and J by 4 bases, leaving 16 bases between them. CDR1 is MNHEY, CDR2 SMNVEV, per germline (reference sequence).

The chain is built from TRBV21-1 and TRBJ2-7; the D call of TRBD2 is as the table states it, not checked on the DNA. TRBV21-1 is a pseudogene segment. This CDR3 comprises 17 residues. Written as DNA, the CDR3 is TGTGCCAGCAGCTTCCAATTAGCGGGAGAACTCGCCTACGAGCAGTACTTC. This encodes CASSFQLAGELAYEQYF.

J is TRBJ1-1 and V is TRBV5-1, with D unresolved. The V end was cut by 0 bases, the J end by 2 bases, with 11 bases between. Germline-derived CDR1 and CDR2 are SGHRS and YFSETQ. This CDR3 contains 15 residues. The DNA of the CDR3 is TGCGCCAGCAGCTTGGAGGCAGCAATAAACACTGAAGCTTTCTTT. The encoded protein is CASSLEAAINTEAFF.

This clone was found a few times. For the CDR3, the DNA is TGTGCCAGCAGCTTCGGGCGGGAAACCTACGAGCAGTACTTC. It codes for CASSFGRETYEQYF. This rearrangement joins TRBV7-9 to TRBJ2-7; perhaps TRBD2 as D (6 bases). Trimming pared 3 bases from V and 2 bases from J, leaving 11 bases between. Germline CDR1 is SEHNR and CDR2 is FQNEAQ (reference sequence). CDR3 length equals 14 residues.

This rearrangement joins TRBV4-1 to TRBJ2-7, with 8 positions matching TRBD2. V shed 3 bases and J 3 bases; nucleotides not matched to a gene: 7. Germline-derived CDR1 and CDR2 are MGHRA and YSYEKL. The CDR3 sequence is 15 residues long. CDR3 region: CASSHGAGVFYEQYF. CDR3 in DNA: TGCGCCAGCAGCCATGGAGCGGGAGTTTTCTACGAGCAGTACTTC.

This clone was detected once. The rearrangement uses TRBV19 and TRBJ2-2; D is unclear. The CDR3 extends over 15 amino acids. Per germline, CDR1 LNHDA and CDR2 SQIVND (reference sequence). The V end was cut by 5 bases, the J end by 4 bases, with 14 bases between. The CDR3 DNA is TGTGCCAGTAGTCCCCCCGGGCTCCGCACCGGGGAGCTGTTTTTT. Encoded protein: CASSPPGLRTGELFF. The complete variable domain, with remaining parts taken from reference TRBV19 and TRBJ2-2, reads DGGITQSPKYLFRKEGQNVTLSCEQNLNHDAMYWYRQDPGQGLRLIYYSQIVNDFQKGDIAEGYSVSREKKESFPLTVTSAQKNPTAFYLCASSPPGLRTGELFFGEGSRLTVL.

Written as DNA, the CDR3 is TGCGCCAGCAGCTTGGGCCCCCGAGGCGGCGAGCAGTACTTC. Its translation is CASSLGPRGGEQYF. The rearrangement uses TRBV5-1 and TRBJ2-7; D gene unclear. The CDR3 extends over 14 amino acids. Trimming shortened V by 0 bases and J by 6 bases, and 13 bases separated the two germline ends. Germline V gene lookup returns CDR1 SGHRS and CDR2 YFSETQ.

The chain joins TRBV6-5 to TRBJ2-7; D not certain. The germline V gene encodes CDR1 MNHEY and CDR2 SVGAGI. This CDR3 comprises 14 residues. V was shortened by 4 bases and J by 3 bases, with 13 bases between the two germline ends. As DNA, the CDR3 is TGTGCCAGCAGTTCTCACGACCAGGACTACGAGCAGTACTTC. Amino acids: CASSSHDQDYEQYF.

The chain joins TRBV30 to TRBJ2-7, with 12 nucleotides matching TRBD1. Trimming cost V 5 bases and J 7 bases; bases outside gene matches: 6. This CDR3 is 13 amino acids long. The germline CDR1 and CDR2 sequences are GTSNPN and SVGIG (reference sequence). In DNA, the CDR3 is TGTGCCTGGGGGGGACAGGGGGCCAGGGAGCAGTACTTC. Translating it yields CAWGGQGAREQYF.

The V and J genes are TRBV5-6 and TRBJ2-7; 10 bases line up with TRBD2. Unmatched junction bases numbered 10, after V lost 1 base and J lost 9 bases. The CDR3 consists of 15 residues. CDR1 SGHDT and CDR2 YYEEEE come from the germline V gene. The CDR3 bases are TGTGCCAGCAGCTTGAGCGGGAGGGCCTCTTCGGGGCAGTACTTC. The encoded protein is CASSLSGRASSGQYF.

The rearrangement links TRBV7-9 to TRBJ1-2, with D maybe TRBD1 (5 bases). The CDR3 extends over 12 amino acids. Germline V gene lookup returns CDR1 SEHNR and CDR2 FQNEAQ (reference sequence). V was trimmed by 4 bases and J by 7 bases, leaving 10 bases between them. CDR3 coding DNA: TGTGCCAGCAGCTCCGACAGATTTGGCTACACCTTC. Translated, it gives CASSSDRFGYTF.

The CDR3 sequence: CASSLNERTPWDEQFF. Written as DNA, the CDR3 is TGTGCCAGCAGCTTAAATGAGAGGACCCCGTGGGATGAGCAGTTCTTC. V usage is TRBV7-3 and J usage is TRBJ2-1, with no clear D. The V gene's germline CDR1 is SGHTA and CDR2 FQGTGA. The CDR3 totals 16 residues. V lost 1 base and J 8 bases, leaving 18 bases between the germline ends.

The chain links TRBV7-2 to TRBJ2-1; no reliable D call. Germline V gives CDR1 SGHTA, CDR2 FQGNSA. CDR3 length: 15 amino acids. Deletions cut 6 bases from V and 0 bases from J, with 12 bases between. CDR3 in amino acids: CASRQSRSSYNEQFF. CDR3 in DNA: TGTGCCAGCAGACAATCTCGGAGCTCCTACAATGAGCAGTTCTTC.

This clone came up once. The rearrangement uses TRBV15 and TRBJ2-7; D not certain. Trimming pared 0 bases from V and 3 bases from J, leaving 12 bases between. This CDR3 comprises 15 residues. In germline, CDR1 is LNHNV, CDR2 YYDKDF (reference sequence). In nucleotides, the CDR3 is TGTGCCACCAGCAGAGACAGGCGTGGTCTCTACGAGCAGTACTTC. It codes for CATSRDRRGLYEQYF.